This T cell receptor (beta chain) was profiled in a study of cytomegalovirus exposure and HLA in healthy donors. General study points: Many donors carried some public TCRs, although rarity characterized most TCR sequences.

This PCR relied on a set of 60 Vbeta primers and 13 Jbeta primers. TCRdb's copy holds only in-frame clones and misses some; the assay was immunoSEQ multiplex PCR. Here the sample spans about 140,000 clones, over 70% being singletons. CDR1 and CDR2 (germline): SNHLY, FYNNEI. Trimming pared 2 bases from V and 0 bases from J, leaving 8 bases between. The CDR3 spans 15 residues. This clone was picked up a small number of times. Its antigen is undetermined. The chain employs TRBV2 and TRBJ1-5; D is uncertain. The sequence was obtained from a man aged 18 to 35 in good health and CMV-seronegative. The sample consisted of PBMCs. The CDR3 coding sequence is TGTGCCAGCAGTGAAATACAATATAGCAATCAGCCCCAGCATTTT. Encoded protein: CASSEIQYSNQPQHF.